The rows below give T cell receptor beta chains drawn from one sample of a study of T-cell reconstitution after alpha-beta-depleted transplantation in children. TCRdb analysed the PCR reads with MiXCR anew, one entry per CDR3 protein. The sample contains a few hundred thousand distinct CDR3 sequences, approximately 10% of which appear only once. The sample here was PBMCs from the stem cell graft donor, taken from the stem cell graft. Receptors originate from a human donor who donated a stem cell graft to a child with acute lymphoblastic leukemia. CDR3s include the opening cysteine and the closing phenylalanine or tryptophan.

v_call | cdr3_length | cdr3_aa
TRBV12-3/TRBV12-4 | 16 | CASSFPRGQKNTEAFF
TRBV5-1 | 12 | CASSSQGIEAFF
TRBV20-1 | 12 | CSASGGGETQYF
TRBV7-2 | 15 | CASSLGDRGNQPQHF
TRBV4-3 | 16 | CASSQDKSPTKYEQYF
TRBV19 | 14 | CASSIDRQGPEAFF
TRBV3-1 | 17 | CASSPHSTGTASYEQYF
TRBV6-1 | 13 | CASLRELGTEAFF
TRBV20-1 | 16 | CSARGYRDRAYNEQFF
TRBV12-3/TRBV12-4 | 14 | CASSFPGDRNEQFF
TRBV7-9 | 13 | CASSVLEGTGLYF
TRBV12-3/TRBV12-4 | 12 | CASSPTGGGYTF
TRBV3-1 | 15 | CASSQDLTGAGGVLF
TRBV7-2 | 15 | CASSFGLLFDDTQYF
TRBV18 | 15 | CASSPFGRRNEKLFF
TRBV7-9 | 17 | CASTMQGRKNTNYGYTF
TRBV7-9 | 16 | CASSLAPSHSNQPQHF
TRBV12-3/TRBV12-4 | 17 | CASRRLLAGVSTDTQYF
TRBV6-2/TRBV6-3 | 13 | CASTLLPVGELFF
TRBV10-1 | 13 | CASSSSGGDEQYF
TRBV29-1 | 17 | CSVPDPRQGFTQETQYF
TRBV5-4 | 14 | CASSLSRGSYEQYF
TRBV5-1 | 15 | CASSLEGQGTDGYTF
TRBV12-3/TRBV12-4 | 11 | CASSLSNSQYF
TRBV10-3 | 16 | CAISDQTSGRVHEQFF
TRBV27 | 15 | CASSLIGGSNQPQHF